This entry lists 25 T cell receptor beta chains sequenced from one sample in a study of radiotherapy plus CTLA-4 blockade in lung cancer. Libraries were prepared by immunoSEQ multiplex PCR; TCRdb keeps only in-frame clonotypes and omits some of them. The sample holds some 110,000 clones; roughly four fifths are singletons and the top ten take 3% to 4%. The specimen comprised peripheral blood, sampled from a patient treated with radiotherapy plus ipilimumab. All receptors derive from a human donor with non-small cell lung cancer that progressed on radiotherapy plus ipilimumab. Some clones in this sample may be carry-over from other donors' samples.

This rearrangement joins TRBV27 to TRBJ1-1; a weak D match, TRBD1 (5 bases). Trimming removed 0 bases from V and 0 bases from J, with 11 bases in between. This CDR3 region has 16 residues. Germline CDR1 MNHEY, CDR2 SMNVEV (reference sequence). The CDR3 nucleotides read TGTGCCAGCAGTTTATCTGGAGGGGCCATGAACACTGAAGCTTTCTTT. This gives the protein CASSLSGGAMNTEAFF.

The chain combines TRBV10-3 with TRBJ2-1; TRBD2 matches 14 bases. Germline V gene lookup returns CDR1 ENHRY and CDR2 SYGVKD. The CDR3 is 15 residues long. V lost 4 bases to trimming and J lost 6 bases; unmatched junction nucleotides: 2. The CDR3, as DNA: TGTGCCATCAGTGGGGGACTAGCGGGGGCCAATGAGCAGTTCTTC. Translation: CAISGGLAGANEQFF.

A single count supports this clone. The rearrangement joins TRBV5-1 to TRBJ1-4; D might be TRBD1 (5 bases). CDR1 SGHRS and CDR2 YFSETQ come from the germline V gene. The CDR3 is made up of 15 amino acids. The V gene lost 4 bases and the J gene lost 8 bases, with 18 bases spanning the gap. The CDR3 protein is CASSLLGTLGEKLFF. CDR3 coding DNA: TGCGCCAGCAGCCTGCTCGGGACTTTAGGGGAAAAACTGTTTTTT.

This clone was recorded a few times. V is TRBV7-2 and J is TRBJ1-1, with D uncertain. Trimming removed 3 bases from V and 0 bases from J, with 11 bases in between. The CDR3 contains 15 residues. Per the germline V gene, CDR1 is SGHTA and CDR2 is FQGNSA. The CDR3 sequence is CASSFGSGVNTEAFF. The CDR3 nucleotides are TGTGCCAGCAGCTTTGGTTCAGGAGTGAACACTGAAGCTTTCTTT.

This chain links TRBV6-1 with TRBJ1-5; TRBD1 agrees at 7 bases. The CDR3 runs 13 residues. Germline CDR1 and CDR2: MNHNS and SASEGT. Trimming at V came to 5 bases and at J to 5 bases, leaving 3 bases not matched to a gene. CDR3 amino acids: CASSNRGDQPQHF. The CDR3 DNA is TGTGCCAGCAGTAACAGGGGCGATCAGCCCCAGCATTTT.

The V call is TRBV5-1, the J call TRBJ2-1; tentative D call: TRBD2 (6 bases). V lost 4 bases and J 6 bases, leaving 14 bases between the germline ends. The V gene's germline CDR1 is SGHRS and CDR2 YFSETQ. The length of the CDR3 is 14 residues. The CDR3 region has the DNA TGCGCCAGCAGCACCCAGGACGGGGGCAATGAGCAGTTCTTC. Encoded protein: CASSTQDGGNEQFF.

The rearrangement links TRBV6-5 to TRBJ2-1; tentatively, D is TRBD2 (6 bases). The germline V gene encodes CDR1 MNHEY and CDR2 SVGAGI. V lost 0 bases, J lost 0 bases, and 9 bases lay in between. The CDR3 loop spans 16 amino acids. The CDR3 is CASSYSVGGSYNEQFF. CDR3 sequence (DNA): TGTGCCAGCAGTTACTCGGTGGGGGGCTCCTACAATGAGCAGTTCTTC.

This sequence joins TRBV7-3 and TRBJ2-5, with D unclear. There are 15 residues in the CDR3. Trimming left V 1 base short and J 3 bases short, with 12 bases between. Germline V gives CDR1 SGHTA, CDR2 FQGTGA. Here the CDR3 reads CASSLRRSQEETQYF. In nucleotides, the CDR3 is TGTGCCAGCAGCTTAAGAAGGTCCCAAGAAGAGACCCAGTACTTC. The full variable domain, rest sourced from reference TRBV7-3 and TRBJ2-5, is GAGVSQTPSNKVTEKGKYVELRCDPISGHTALYWYRQSLGQGPEFLIYFQGTGAADDSGLPNDRFFAVRPEGSVSTLKIQRTERGDSAVYLCASSLRRSQEETQYFGPGTRLLVL.

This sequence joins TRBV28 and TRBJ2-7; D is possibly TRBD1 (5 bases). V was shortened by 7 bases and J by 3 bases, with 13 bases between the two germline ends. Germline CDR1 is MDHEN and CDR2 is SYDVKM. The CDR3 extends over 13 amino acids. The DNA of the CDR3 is TGTGCCAGCACGGTGGGGCAGATCTACGAGCAGTACTTC. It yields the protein CASTVGQIYEQYF.

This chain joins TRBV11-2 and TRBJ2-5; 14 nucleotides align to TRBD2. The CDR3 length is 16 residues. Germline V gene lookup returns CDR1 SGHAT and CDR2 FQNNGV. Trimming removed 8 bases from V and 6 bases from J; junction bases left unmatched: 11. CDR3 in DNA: TGTGCCAGCGCTAGGACTAGCGGGGGGCCGGTAAAGACCCAGTACTTC. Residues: CASARTSGGPVKTQYF.

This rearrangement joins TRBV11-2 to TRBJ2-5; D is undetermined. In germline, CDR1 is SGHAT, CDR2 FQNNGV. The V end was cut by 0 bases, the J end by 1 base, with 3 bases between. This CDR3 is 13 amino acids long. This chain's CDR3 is CASSLEFQETQYF. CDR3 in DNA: TGTGCCAGCAGCTTAGAGTTCCAAGAGACCCAGTACTTC.

The CDR3 region is CASSLLGQEYGYTF. The CDR3 DNA reads as TGTGCCAGCAGCTTACTAGGACAGGAGTATGGCTACACCTTC. The chain couples TRBV7-2 to TRBJ1-2; 7 bases fit TRBD1. Germline loops: CDR1 SGHTA, CDR2 FQGNSA. This CDR3 has 14 amino acids. The V and J ends lost 2 bases and 5 bases, in that order; junction bases with no gene match: 5.

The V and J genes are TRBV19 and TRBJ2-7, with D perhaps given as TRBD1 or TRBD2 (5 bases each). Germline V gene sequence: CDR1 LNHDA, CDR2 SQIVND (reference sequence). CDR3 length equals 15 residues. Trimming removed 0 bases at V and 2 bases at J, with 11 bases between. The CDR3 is CASSIEGRATYEQYF. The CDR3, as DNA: TGTGCCAGTAGTATAGAGGGACGGGCAACCTACGAGCAGTACTTC. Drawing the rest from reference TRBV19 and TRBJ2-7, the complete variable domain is DGGITQSPKYLFRKEGQNVTLSCEQNLNHDAMYWYRQDPGQGLRLIYYSQIVNDFQKGDIAEGYSVSREKKESFPLTVTSAQKNPTAFYLCASSIEGRATYEQYFGPGTRLTVT.

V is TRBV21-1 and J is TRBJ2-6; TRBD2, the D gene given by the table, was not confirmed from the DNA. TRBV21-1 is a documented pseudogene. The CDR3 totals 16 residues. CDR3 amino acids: CASREPGGSGANVLTF. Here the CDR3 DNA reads TGTGCCAGCAGGGAGCCTGGGGGGAGTGGGGCCAACGTCCTGACTTTC.

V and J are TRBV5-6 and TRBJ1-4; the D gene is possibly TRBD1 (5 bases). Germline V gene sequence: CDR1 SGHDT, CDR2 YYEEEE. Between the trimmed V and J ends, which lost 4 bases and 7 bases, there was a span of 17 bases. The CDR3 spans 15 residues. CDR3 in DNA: TGTGCCAGCAGCCGCACCGGGACCCTAGGTGAAAAACTGTTTTTT. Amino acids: CASSRTGTLGEKLFF.

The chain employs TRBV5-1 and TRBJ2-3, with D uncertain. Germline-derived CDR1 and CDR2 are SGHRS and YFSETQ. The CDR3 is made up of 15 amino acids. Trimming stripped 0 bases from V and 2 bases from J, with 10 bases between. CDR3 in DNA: TGCGCCAGCAGCTTGGACCCCCAGACCACAGATACGCAGTATTTT. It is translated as CASSLDPQTTDTQYF.

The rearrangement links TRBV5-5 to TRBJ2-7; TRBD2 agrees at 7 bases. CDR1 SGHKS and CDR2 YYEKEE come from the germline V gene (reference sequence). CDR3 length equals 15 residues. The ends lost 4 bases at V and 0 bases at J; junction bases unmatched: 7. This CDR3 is CASSLPGGFSYEQYF. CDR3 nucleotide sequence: TGTGCCAGCAGCCTGCCGGGGGGATTCTCCTACGAGCAGTACTTC.

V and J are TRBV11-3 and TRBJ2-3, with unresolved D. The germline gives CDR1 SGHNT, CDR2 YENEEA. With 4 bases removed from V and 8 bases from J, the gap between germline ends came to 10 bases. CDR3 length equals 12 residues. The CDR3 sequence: CASSSQAGTQYF. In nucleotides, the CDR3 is TGTGCCAGCAGCTCCCAGGCTGGTACGCAGTATTTT. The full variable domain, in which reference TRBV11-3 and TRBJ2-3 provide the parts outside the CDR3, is EAGVVQSPRYKIIEKKQPVAFWCNPISGHNTLYWYLQNLGQGPELLIRYENEEAVDDSQLPKDRFSAERLKGVDSTLKIQPAELGDSAVYLCASSSQAGTQYFGPGTRLTVL.

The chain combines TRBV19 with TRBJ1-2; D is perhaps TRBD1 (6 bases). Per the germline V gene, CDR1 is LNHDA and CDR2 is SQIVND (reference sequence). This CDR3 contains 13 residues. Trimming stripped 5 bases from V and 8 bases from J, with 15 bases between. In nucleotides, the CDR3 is TGTGCCAGTAGTGCCCCCCGGGGGCTAGGCTACACCTTC. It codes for CASSAPRGLGYTF.

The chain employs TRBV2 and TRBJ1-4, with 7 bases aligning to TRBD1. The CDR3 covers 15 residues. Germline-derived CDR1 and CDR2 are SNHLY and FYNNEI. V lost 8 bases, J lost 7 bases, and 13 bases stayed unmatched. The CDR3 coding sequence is TGTGCCAGCCGGGTAGGGGGCCCCGGTGGTGAAAAACTGTTTTTT. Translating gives CASRVGGPGGEKLFF.

DNA of the CDR3: TGTGCCAGCAGTTACTTGGGGGGGGGACAGCCCCAGCATTTT. Its protein product is CASSYLGGGQPQHF. The chain links TRBV6-5 to TRBJ1-5; D might be TRBD1 (5 bases). This CDR3 contains 14 residues. CDR1 is MNHEY and CDR2 is SVGAGI in the germline V gene. V lost 1 base and J lost 7, with 11 bases in between.

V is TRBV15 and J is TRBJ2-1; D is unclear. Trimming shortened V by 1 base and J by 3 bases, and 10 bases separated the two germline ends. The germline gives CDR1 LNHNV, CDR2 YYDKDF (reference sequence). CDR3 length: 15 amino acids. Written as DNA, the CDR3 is TGTGCCACCAGCAGAGGACGTAATGACTACAATGAGCAGTTCTTC. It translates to CATSRGRNDYNEQFF.

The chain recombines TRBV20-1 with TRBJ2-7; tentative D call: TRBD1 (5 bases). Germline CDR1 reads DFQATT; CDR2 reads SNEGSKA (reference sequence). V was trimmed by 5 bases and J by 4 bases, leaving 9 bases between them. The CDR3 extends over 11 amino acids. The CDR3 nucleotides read TGCAGTGCTGCGACAGAGTACGAGCAGTACTTC. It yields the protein CSAATEYEQYF.

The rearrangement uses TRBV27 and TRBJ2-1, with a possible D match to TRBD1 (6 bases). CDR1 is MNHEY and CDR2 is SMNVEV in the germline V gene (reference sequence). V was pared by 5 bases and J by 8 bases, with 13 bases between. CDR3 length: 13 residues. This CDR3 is CASSPQGWYEQFF. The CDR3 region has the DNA TGTGCCAGCAGTCCTCAGGGGTGGTATGAGCAGTTCTTC.

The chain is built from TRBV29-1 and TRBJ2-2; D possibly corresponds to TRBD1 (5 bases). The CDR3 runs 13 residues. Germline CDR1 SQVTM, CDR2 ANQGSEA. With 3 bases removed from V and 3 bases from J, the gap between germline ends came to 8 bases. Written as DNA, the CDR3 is TGCAGCGTTGAGCAGGGATACACCGGGGAGCTGTTTTTT. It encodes CSVEQGYTGELFF.